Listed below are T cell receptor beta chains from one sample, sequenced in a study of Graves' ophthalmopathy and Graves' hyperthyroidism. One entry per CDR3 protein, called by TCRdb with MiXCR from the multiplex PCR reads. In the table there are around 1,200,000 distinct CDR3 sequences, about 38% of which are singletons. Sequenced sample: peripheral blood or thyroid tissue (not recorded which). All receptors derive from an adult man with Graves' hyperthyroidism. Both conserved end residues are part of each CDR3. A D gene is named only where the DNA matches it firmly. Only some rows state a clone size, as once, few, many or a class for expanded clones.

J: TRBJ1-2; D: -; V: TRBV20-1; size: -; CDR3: CSARVTGKHGYTF
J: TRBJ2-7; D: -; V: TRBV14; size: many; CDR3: CASSRHRDSYEQYF
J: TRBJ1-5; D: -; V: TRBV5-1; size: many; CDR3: CASSANSNQPQHF
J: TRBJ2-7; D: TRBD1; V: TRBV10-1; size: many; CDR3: CASSESTGIPYEQYF
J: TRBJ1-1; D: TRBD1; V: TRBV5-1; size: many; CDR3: CASSRGTGTEAFF
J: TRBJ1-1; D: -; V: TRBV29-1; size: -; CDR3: CSVEAQGMAEAFF
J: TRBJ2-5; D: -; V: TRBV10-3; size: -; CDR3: CASGRERGETQYF
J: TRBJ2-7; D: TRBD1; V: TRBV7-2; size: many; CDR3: CASSLPSGTGGFKQYF
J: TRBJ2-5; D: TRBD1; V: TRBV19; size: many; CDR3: CASSNTGTAYQETQYF
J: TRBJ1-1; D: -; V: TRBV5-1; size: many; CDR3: CASGREGNTEAFF
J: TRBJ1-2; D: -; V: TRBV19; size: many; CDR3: CASTSLNSANYGYTF
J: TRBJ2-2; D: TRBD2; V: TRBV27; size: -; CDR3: CASREMREGRELFF
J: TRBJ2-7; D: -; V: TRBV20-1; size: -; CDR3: CSARKKRTRSSYEQYF
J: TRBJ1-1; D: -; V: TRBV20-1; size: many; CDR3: CSAPYPGATEAFF
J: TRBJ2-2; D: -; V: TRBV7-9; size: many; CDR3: CASRKTGTGELFF
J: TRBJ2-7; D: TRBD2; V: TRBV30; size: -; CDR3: CAWSVLAGGYNEQYF
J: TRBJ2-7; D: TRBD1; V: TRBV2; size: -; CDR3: CASSSPGTGVSYEQYF
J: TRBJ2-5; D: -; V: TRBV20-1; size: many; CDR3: CSARAVGKETQYF
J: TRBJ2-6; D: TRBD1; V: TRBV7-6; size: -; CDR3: CASSPGTGVGSGANVLTF
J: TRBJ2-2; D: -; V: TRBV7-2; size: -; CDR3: CASSLAGGMILREPFF
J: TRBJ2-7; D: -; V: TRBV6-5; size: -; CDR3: CASSYSGAVGEQYF
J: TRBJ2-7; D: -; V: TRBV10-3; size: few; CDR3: CASTGHGSYEQYF
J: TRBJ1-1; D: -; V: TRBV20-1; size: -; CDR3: CSARGLHPGSTEAFF
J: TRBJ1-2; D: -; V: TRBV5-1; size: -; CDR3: CASSLVPGYGYTF
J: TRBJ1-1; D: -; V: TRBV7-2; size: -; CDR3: CASSLVSGHWNTEAFF
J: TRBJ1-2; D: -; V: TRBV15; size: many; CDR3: CATSRGAGDNYGYTF
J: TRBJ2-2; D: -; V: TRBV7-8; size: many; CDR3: CASSLAWGRTNTGELFF
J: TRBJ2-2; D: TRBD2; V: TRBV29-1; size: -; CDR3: CSVVTSGSVELFF
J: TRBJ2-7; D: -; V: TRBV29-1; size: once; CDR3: CSVEHGGTYEQYF
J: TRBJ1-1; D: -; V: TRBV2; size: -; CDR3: CASTQIPGDTEAFF
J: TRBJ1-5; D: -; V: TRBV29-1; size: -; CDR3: CSARTGRNQPQHF
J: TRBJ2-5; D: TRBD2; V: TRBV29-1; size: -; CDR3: CSVVGGGAYQETQYF
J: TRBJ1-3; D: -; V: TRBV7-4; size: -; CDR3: CASSPDVSSGNTIYF
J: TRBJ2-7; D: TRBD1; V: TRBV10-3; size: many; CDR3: CASSPRTGHEQYF
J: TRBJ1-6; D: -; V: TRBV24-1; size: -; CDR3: CATGTEQRETTGPASPLHF
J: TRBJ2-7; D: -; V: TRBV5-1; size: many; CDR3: CASSLGTAGYEQYF
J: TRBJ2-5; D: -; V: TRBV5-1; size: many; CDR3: CASSLQIARDQYF
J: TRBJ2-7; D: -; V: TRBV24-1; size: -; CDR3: CATSDRGAGRYEQYF
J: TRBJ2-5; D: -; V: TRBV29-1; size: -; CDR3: CSVESGAQYF
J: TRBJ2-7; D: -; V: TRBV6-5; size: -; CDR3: CASSYYRAGEQYF
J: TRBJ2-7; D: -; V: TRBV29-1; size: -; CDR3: CSVYTGRSYEQYF
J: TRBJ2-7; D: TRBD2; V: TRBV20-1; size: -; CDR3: CSAPGEGRDYEQYF
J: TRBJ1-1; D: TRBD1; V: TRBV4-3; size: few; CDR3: CASSQDRQGFGPTEAFF
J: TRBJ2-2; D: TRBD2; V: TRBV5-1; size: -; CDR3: CASSWGLVAGAFANTGELFF
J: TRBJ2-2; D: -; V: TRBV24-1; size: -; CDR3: CATSRTSGTGGGSGELFF
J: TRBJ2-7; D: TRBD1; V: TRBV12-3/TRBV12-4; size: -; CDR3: CASSPTPRDRMTYEQYF
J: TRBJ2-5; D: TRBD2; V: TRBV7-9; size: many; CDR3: CASSLGAGAVQETQYF
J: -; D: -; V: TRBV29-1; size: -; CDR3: CSVETGDGDYEQYF
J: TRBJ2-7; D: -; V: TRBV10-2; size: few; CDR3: CARGLYEQYF
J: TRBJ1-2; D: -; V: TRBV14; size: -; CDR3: CASSQAGTPRYTF
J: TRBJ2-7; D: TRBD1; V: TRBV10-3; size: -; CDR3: CAISTGQGGMGEQYF
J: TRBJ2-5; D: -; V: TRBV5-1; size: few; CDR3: CASSPGASQETQYF
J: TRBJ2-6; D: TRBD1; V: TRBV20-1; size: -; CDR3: CSARNDRGSGANVLTF
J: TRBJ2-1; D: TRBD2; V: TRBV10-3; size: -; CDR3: CAISPSDSSGKQFF
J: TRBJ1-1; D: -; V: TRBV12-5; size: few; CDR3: CASGRNYRAFF
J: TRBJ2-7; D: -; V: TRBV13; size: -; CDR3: CASSGDTEEDEQYF
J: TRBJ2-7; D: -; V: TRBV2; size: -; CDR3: CATSSVQEYEQYF
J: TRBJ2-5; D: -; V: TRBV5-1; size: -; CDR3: CASEVAPQGGGKETQYF